The 27 T cell receptor beta chains given below trace back to one sample, sequenced in a study of CD8+ T cells in alopecia areata. Reverse transcription of extracted RNA yielded cDNA, which provided the sequencing template. TCRdb's table, derived via immunoSEQ multiplex PCR, lists solely in-frame clones and lacks some. Seen here are about 190,000 clones, approximately 56% observed once, and the top ten hold around 0.69%. Noted treatment: oral pan-JAK inhibitor, 5-10 mg twice daily. The sample in question was CD4+ T cells sorted from blood, obtained at week 4, from a patient treated with tofacitinib. The receptors derive from a human donor with alopecia areata.

V is TRBV5-1 and J is TRBJ2-3, with unresolved D. Germline assignment: CDR1 SGHRS and CDR2 YFSETQ. Trimming took off 4 bases at V and 3 bases at J, with 9 bases between the two ends. The CDR3 loop spans 13 amino acids. CDR3 sequence (DNA): TGCGCCAGCAGCCCGACACCTACAGATACGCAGTATTTT. This encodes CASSPTPTDTQYF.

The table lists this clone with a count of one. The V gene is TRBV5-1, the J gene TRBJ1-3; unclear D gene. Deletions cut 2 bases from V and 0 bases from J, with 6 bases between. The CDR3 is 14 residues long. Per germline, CDR1 SGHRS and CDR2 YFSETQ. CDR3 sequence: CASSFGISGNTIYF. The CDR3 DNA reads as TGCGCCAGCAGCTTTGGGATCTCTGGAAACACCATATATTTT.

The chain has TRBV7-3 and TRBJ2-1, with a possible D match to TRBD2 (6 bases). The V gene lost 5 bases and the J gene lost 9 bases, with 14 bases spanning the gap. This CDR3 contains 13 residues. Germline V CDR1 and CDR2: SGHTA, FQGTGA. CDR3 bases: TGTGCCAGCAGCCAAATGTCCGGGAGTGAGCAGTTCTTC. This translates into CASSQMSGSEQFF.

The chain is built from TRBV29-1 and TRBJ2-5; D uncertain. This CDR3 is 12 amino acids long. Germline values: CDR1 SQVTM, CDR2 ANQGSEA. With 4 bases removed from V and 5 bases from J, the gap between germline ends came to 11 bases. CDR3 bases: TGCAGCGTTGGACACGTTCTTGAGACCCAGTACTTC. This encodes CSVGHVLETQYF.

The table lists this clone with a few counts. The chain combines TRBV6-1 with TRBJ1-5; 9 nucleotides align to TRBD1. CDR3 length: 14 amino acids. Germline CDR1 reads MNHNS; CDR2 reads SASEGT. V was pared by 7 bases and J by 9 bases, with 10 bases of the junction left unmatched. The CDR3 sequence: CASTRTGDIGPQHF. The CDR3 DNA reads as TGTGCCAGCACCCGGACAGGGGACATTGGGCCCCAGCATTTT.

This clone has just a few counts. This chain links TRBV27 with TRBJ1-5; TRBD1 agrees at 7 bases. In germline, CDR1 is MNHEY, CDR2 SMNVEV (reference sequence). V trimming: 2 bases; J trimming: 4 bases; junction bases outside the gene matches: 8. The CDR3 is 16 residues long. The CDR3 DNA is TGTGCCAGCAGTTTACGGTGGGACAGAAGAAATCAGCCCCAGCATTTT. The encoded protein is CASSLRWDRRNQPQHF.

The genes are TRBV7-2 and TRBJ2-2; 10 positions agree with TRBD2. CDR1 is SGHTA, CDR2 FQGNSA, per germline. The V gene end was trimmed by 2 bases and the J gene end by 7 bases; junction bases not matched to a gene: 13. The CDR3 consists of 18 residues. The chain's CDR3 is CASSLFLASGRSIGELFF. The CDR3 nucleotides read TGTGCCAGCAGCTTATTTCTCGCTAGCGGGAGATCTATCGGGGAGCTGTTTTTT.

The V call is TRBV7-2, the J call TRBJ2-7; 8 nucleotides agree with TRBD1. The CDR3 has 15 amino acids. In germline, CDR1 is SGHTA, CDR2 FQGNSA. J was trimmed by 1 base and V by 5 bases; bases with no gene match: 7. The CDR3 nucleotides read TGTGCCAGCAGCCAAGATCGGGACAGGTCCTACGAGCAGTACTTC. It codes for CASSQDRDRSYEQYF.

The rearrangement uses TRBV6-5 and TRBJ1-5; D gene uncertain. Germline V gene lookup returns CDR1 MNHEY and CDR2 SVGAGI. The V and J ends lost 2 bases and 7 bases respectively, with 9 bases between them. The CDR3 is 13 residues long. The CDR3 here is CASSYGAWQPQHF. For the CDR3, the DNA is TGTGCCAGCAGTTACGGAGCGTGGCAGCCCCAGCATTTT.

V and J are TRBV2 and TRBJ2-1, with 7 bases lining up with TRBD2. CDR3 size: 12 residues. CDR1 SNHLY and CDR2 FYNNEI come from the germline V gene. V dropped 4 bases and J dropped 6; count of bases not matched to a gene: 0. The CDR3 sequence is CASSGGGNEQFF. For the CDR3, the DNA is TGTGCCAGCAGTGGGGGGGGCAATGAGCAGTTCTTC.

This clone was seen a few times. The CDR3 DNA reads as TGTGCCAGCAGTCCCGGAAACTATGGCTACACCTTC. It codes for CASSPGNYGYTF. The chain couples TRBV28 to TRBJ1-2; D is uncertain. V was pared by 5 bases and J by 2 bases, with 6 bases between. CDR1 is MDHEN, CDR2 SYDVKM, per germline. This CDR3 has 12 amino acids.

This clone appeared a single time. V is TRBV4-2 and J is TRBJ2-5, with D possibly called TRBD1 or TRBD2 (5 bases each). Trimming left V 1 base short and J 2 bases short, with 8 bases between. The length of the CDR3 is 14 residues. Germline V lookup: CDR1 LGHNA, CDR2 YNFKEQ. The CDR3 coding sequence is TGTGCCAGCAGCCAAGCGGGGCTGCAAGAGACCCAGTACTTC. Encoded protein: CASSQAGLQETQYF.

V gene TRBV27 combines with J gene TRBJ2-3, with D uncertain. The CDR3 runs to 12 residues. The V gene lost 3 bases and the J gene lost 4 bases, with 5 bases spanning the gap. From germline, CDR1 is MNHEY and CDR2 SMNVEV (reference sequence). Here the CDR3 reads CASSLSPDTQYF. Written as DNA, the CDR3 is TGTGCCAGCAGTTTGTCTCCAGATACGCAGTATTTT.

The V gene is TRBV30, the J gene TRBJ2-5; D is uncertain. The CDR3 has 13 residues. V shed 7 bases and J shed 1 base, with 13 bases lying between them. The V gene's germline CDR1 is GTSNPN and CDR2 SVGIG (reference sequence). CDR3 sequence reads: CASSGRVQETQYF. The DNA for the CDR3 is TGTGCCTCCTCCGGACGGGTCCAAGAGACCCAGTACTTC.

This chain connects TRBV20-1 to TRBJ2-1, with D unresolved. The V end was cut by 6 bases, the J end by 10 bases, with 13 bases between. The germline V gene has CDR1 DFQATT and CDR2 SNEGSKA (reference sequence). The length of the CDR3 is 11 residues. The CDR3: CSATALVEQFF. CDR3 bases: TGCAGTGCCACTGCCCTTGTGGAGCAGTTCTTC.

This clone was recorded many times. The CDR3 protein is CASRPGLAGLQDTQYF. The DNA of the CDR3 is TGTGCCAGCAGGCCCGGACTAGCGGGGCTCCAAGATACGCAGTATTTT. This chain links TRBV7-9 with TRBJ2-3; 12 bases are shared with TRBD2. The CDR3 sequence is 16 residues long. V dropped 6 bases and J dropped 5; count of bases not matched to a gene: 9. From germline, CDR1 is SEHNR and CDR2 FQNEAQ (reference sequence).

This rearrangement joins TRBV27 to TRBJ2-1; D ambiguous. Germline loops: CDR1 MNHEY, CDR2 SMNVEV (reference sequence). The CDR3 spans 12 residues. Trimming cost V 5 bases and J 9 bases, with 11 bases left between them. This CDR3 is CASSQDRTEQFF. The CDR3 DNA sequence: TGTGCCAGCAGTCAAGATCGCACTGAGCAGTTCTTC.

This sequence joins TRBV7-9 and TRBJ1-2; the D gene is possibly TRBD1 (5 bases). Trimming removed 0 bases at V and 4 bases at J, with 9 bases between. Looked up from germline, CDR1 is SEHNR and CDR2 is FQNEAQ (reference sequence). The CDR3 is made up of 14 amino acids. DNA for the CDR3: TGTGCCAGCAGCTTAGCGGGGGGAATCTATGGCTACACCTTC. Amino acids: CASSLAGGIYGYTF.

This clone was found once. The rearrangement uses TRBV5-1 and TRBJ2-4; D not resolved. V was shortened by 3 bases and J by 1 base, with 11 bases between the two germline ends. Germline V CDR1 and CDR2: SGHRS, YFSETQ. The CDR3 contains 15 residues. The DNA of the CDR3 is TGCGCCAGCAGCTGGACCGGCAGGGCCAAAAACATTCAGTACTTC. Protein: CASSWTGRAKNIQYF.

This clone was picked up one time. J is TRBJ1-2 and V is TRBV6-5; D is unclear. The CDR3 length is 12 residues. The ends were cut back, 2 bases at V and 8 bases at J, with 9 bases in the middle. Germline CDR1 MNHEY, CDR2 SVGAGI. For the CDR3, the DNA is TGTGCCAGCAGTTACCGCGAGGGAGGCTACACCTTC. Its translation: CASSYREGGYTF.

The V call is TRBV29-1, the J call TRBJ2-5; TRBD1 matches 9 bases. Trimming removed 5 bases from V and 4 bases from J; junction bases left unmatched: 5. There are 13 residues in the CDR3. CDR1 SQVTM and CDR2 ANQGSEA come from the germline V gene. The CDR3 DNA reads as TGCAGCGTTACACAGGGGGCTGGAGAGACCCAGTACTTC. Its translation: CSVTQGAGETQYF. The entire variable domain, with the rest obtained from reference TRBV29-1 and TRBJ2-5, is as follows: SAVISQKPSRDICQRGTSLTIQCQVDSQVTMMFWYRQQPGQSLTLIATANQGSEATYESGFVIDKFPISRPNLTFSTLTVSNMSPEDSSIYLCSVTQGAGETQYFGPGTRLLVL.

This clone appeared a few times. The rearrangement uses TRBV30 and TRBJ2-5; D call uncertain. CDR3 length: 14 residues. Germline CDR1 is GTSNPN and CDR2 is SVGIG (reference sequence). Deletions cut 1 base from V and 7 bases from J, with 16 bases between. The CDR3 DNA reads TGTGCCTGGAGTGGCCTCTTGGTTGAAGGGACCCAGTACTTC. This codes for CAWSGLLVEGTQYF.

The rearrangement uses TRBV30 and TRBJ2-7; D possibly corresponds to TRBD1 (6 bases). This CDR3 has 13 residues. Trimming left V 4 bases short and J 3 bases short, with 13 bases between. CDR1 and CDR2 (germline): GTSNPN, SVGIG (reference sequence). Written as DNA, the CDR3 is TGTGCCTGGACTAGGGGGAGTAGCTACGAGCAGTACTTC. This codes for CAWTRGSSYEQYF.

Only a few counts were recorded for this clone. V usage is TRBV29-1 and J usage is TRBJ1-1, with a tentative D call TRBD1 (5 bases). This CDR3 spans 13 amino acids. Between the trimmed V and J ends, which lost 4 bases and 5 bases, there was a span of 14 bases. The germline CDR1 and CDR2 sequences are SQVTM and ANQGSEA. CDR3 bases: TGCAGCGTTGTGGAGAGCGGGGGGACTGAAGCTTTCTTT. Amino acid sequence: CSVVESGGTEAFF.

The V gene is TRBV11-2, the J gene TRBJ2-1; no firm D call. Germline V gives CDR1 SGHAT, CDR2 FQNNGV. The CDR3 is 15 amino acids. V was trimmed by 5 bases and J by 8 bases, leaving 19 bases between them. Here the CDR3 DNA reads TGTGCCAGCAGCCTCGCCCGTTGGCAGCATCATGAGCAGTTCTTC. Amino acids: CASSLARWQHHEQFF. The whole variable domain, filled in from reference TRBV11-2 and TRBJ2-1, reads EAGVAQSPRYKIIEKRQSVAFWCNPISGHATLYWYQQILGQGPKLLIQFQNNGVVDDSQLPKDRFSAERLKGVDSTLKIQPAKLEDSAVYLCASSLARWQHHEQFFGPGTRLTVL.

This sequence joins TRBV7-2 and TRBJ1-5, with D uncertain. The CDR3 totals 15 residues. Germline V gene lookup returns CDR1 SGHTA and CDR2 FQGNSA. The ends were cut back, 1 base at V and 4 bases at J, with 11 bases in the middle. The CDR3 is CASSLGFEANQPQHF. For the CDR3, the DNA is TGTGCCAGCAGCTTAGGTTTTGAGGCTAATCAGCCCCAGCATTTT.

CDR3 sequence (DNA): TGTGCCTGGACGCCGCTGAACACTGAAGCTTTCTTT. This sequence encodes CAWTPLNTEAFF. This chain connects TRBV30 to TRBJ1-1, with D unresolved. Germline V CDR1 and CDR2: GTSNPN, SVGIG (reference sequence). The CDR3 covers 12 residues. Trimming pared 4 bases from V and 0 bases from J, leaving 6 bases between. Looking up the rest from reference TRBV30 and TRBJ1-1 gives the full variable domain: SQTIHQWPATLVQPVGSPLSLECTVEGTSNPNLYWYRQAAGRGLQLLFYSVGIGQISSEVPQNLSASRPQDRQFILSSKKLLLSDSGFYLCAWTPLNTEAFFGQGTRLTVV.